What follows are 16 T cell receptor beta chains derived from one specimen sequenced in a study of T cells after yellow fever vaccination. In TCRdb, the 5' RACE reads were re-called with MiXCR into one record per CDR3 protein. The sample contains fewer than 400,000 distinct CDR3 sequences, approximately 11% of which appear only once. The sequenced sample was CD4+ T cells sorted from PBMCs, obtained 45 days after the yellow fever booster vaccination. The receptors derive from a man aged 18 to 29 who received the YFV17D yellow fever vaccine.

The rearrangement joins TRBV11-3 to TRBJ1-1; 9 bases fit TRBD1. CDR3 length: 15 amino acids. CDR1 SGHNT and CDR2 YENEEA come from the germline V gene. J lost 5 bases, V lost 4 bases, and 8 bases had no gene match. The CDR3 protein is CASSSGQGGWTEAFF. DNA for the CDR3: TGTGCCAGCAGCTCGGGACAGGGAGGATGGACTGAAGCTTTCTTT.

This clonotype was detected a few times. The rearrangement uses TRBV6-1 and TRBJ2-5; tentative D call: TRBD2 (5 bases). CDR3 length: 15 residues. Germline-derived CDR1 and CDR2 are MNHNS and SASEGT. Trimming removed 8 bases at V and 2 bases at J, with 18 bases between. CDR3 sequence: CASGFPADPQETQYF. In DNA form, the CDR3 reads TGTGCCAGCGGGTTTCCAGCGGACCCACAAGAGACCCAGTACTTC.

This chain links TRBV4-1 with TRBJ2-1; TRBD2 matches at 10 bases. This CDR3 spans 17 amino acids. Germline V gene sequence: CDR1 MGHRA, CDR2 YSYEKL. V shed 3 bases and J 10 bases; nucleotides not matched to a gene: 15. The CDR3, as DNA: TGCGCCAGCAGCCATTCATACACTAGCGGGGCCCCCGTGGAGCAGTTCTTC. It codes for CASSHSYTSGAPVEQFF.

Ten or more counts support this clonotype. The V call is TRBV5-1, the J call TRBJ1-6, with 8 positions matching TRBD1. This CDR3 contains 14 residues. J gave up 7 bases and V 5 bases, and 5 bases lay outside the gene matches. From germline, CDR1 is SGHRS and CDR2 YFSETQ. In DNA form, the CDR3 reads TGCGCCAGCAGAAGGACAGGGTCGAATTCACCCCTCCACTTT. Protein: CASRRTGSNSPLHF.

This clonotype has only a few counts. The chain couples TRBV7-9 to TRBJ2-2, with a possible D match to TRBD1 (6 bases). The CDR3 runs 15 residues. The V gene's germline CDR1 is SEHNR and CDR2 FQNEAQ (reference sequence). The ends were cut back, 5 bases at V and 2 bases at J, with 12 bases in the middle. The CDR3 reads CASSVTGYNTGELFF. The CDR3 DNA reads TGTGCCAGCAGCGTTACAGGGTACAACACCGGGGAGCTGTTTTTT.

Here the CDR3 DNA reads TGCGCCAGCAGCCAATACGCCCAACTAGCGGGGGGATACAATGAGCAGTTCTTC. Its translation: CASSQYAQLAGGYNEQFF. The chain is built from TRBV4-3 and TRBJ2-1, with 12 bases identical to TRBD2. The length of the CDR3 is 18 residues. J lost 4 bases, V lost 2 bases, and 9 bases had no gene match. Germline CDR1 is LGHNA and CDR2 is YSLEER.

The CDR3 DNA reads as TGTGCCAGCAGTTTGACCAGCTACGAGCAGTACGTC. It yields the protein CASSLTSYEQYV. The V and J genes are TRBV28 and TRBJ2-7; no reliable D call. Germline V gene sequence: CDR1 MDHEN, CDR2 SYDVKM. V shed 3 bases and J shed 3 bases, with 6 bases lying between them. The CDR3 extends over 12 amino acids.

The chain employs TRBV11-2 and TRBJ1-2; 8 bases are shared with TRBD1. There are 13 residues in the CDR3. V lost 6 bases, J lost 6 bases, and 6 bases stayed unmatched. Germline CDR1 is SGHAT and CDR2 is FQNNGV. CDR3 DNA sequence: TGTGCCAGCAGAGGACAGGGAAGGAATGGCTACACCTTC. Encoded protein: CASRGQGRNGYTF.

Only a few counts were recorded for this clonotype. This sequence joins TRBV5-1 and TRBJ1-4; D not resolved. The V and J ends lost 7 bases and 8 bases respectively, with 12 bases between them. The CDR3 totals 12 residues. Looked up from germline, CDR1 is SGHRS and CDR2 is YFSETQ. In DNA form, the CDR3 reads TGCGCCAGCTCGTCTGGCCACGAAAAACTGTTTTTT. Translating gives CASSSGHEKLFF. The full variable domain, completed using reference TRBV5-1 and TRBJ1-4, is KAGVTQTPRYLIKTRGQQVTLSCSPISGHRSVSWYQQTPGQGLQFLFEYFSETQRNKGNFPGRFSGRQFSNSRSEMNVSTLELGDSALYLCASSSGHEKLFFGSGTQLSVL.

V is TRBV4-1 and J is TRBJ2-7; 9 nucleotides agree with TRBD1. With V trimmed by 0 bases and J by 3 bases, 12 bases remained unmatched. The CDR3 totals 18 residues. The germline gives CDR1 MGHRA, CDR2 YSYEKL. The CDR3 is CASSQDLGTWDRVYEQYF. The CDR3, as DNA: TGCGCCAGCAGCCAAGATTTAGGAACGTGGGACAGGGTCTACGAGCAGTACTTC.

This clonotype was picked up many times. The chain combines TRBV7-2 with TRBJ1-2; the D gene is possibly TRBD1 (6 bases). The CDR3 has 16 residues. The germline V and J ends were trimmed by 1 base and 8 bases, with 20 bases remaining between them. The germline CDR1 and CDR2 sequences are SGHTA and FQGNSA. CDR3 region: CASSLVAGGQVLGYTF. Written as DNA, the CDR3 is TGTGCCAGCAGCTTAGTGGCTGGGGGGCAAGTACTCGGCTACACCTTC.

This clonotype has more than one count but fewer than ten. This chain joins TRBV6-4 and TRBJ2-1; D tentatively fits TRBD1 or TRBD2 (6 bases each). The CDR3 extends over 16 amino acids. Germline V gives CDR1 MRHNA, CDR2 SNTAGT. Trimming shortened V by 0 bases and J by 7 bases, and 16 bases separated the two germline ends. As DNA, the CDR3 is TGTGCCAGCAGTGACTCGATTTCGGGGGCGAGGAATGAGCAGTTCTTC. Encoded protein: CASSDSISGARNEQFF.

The chain uses TRBV5-1 and TRBJ1-2, with a weak D call TRBD1 (5 bases). Looked up from germline, CDR1 is SGHRS and CDR2 is YFSETQ. Trimming pared 4 bases from V and 0 bases from J, leaving 13 bases between. The CDR3 is made up of 15 amino acids. This CDR3 is CASSPTAPSNYGYTF. For the CDR3, the DNA is TGCGCCAGCAGCCCGACAGCCCCGTCTAACTATGGCTACACCTTC.

This clonotype came up a few times. The chain joins TRBV12-3 or TRBV12-4 to TRBJ1-3; possible D gene TRBD1, 5 bases. The ends were cut back, 11 bases at V and 3 bases at J, with 23 bases in the middle. There are 16 residues in the CDR3. CDR3 residues: CAGRTGFRQGGNTIYF. The DNA of the CDR3 is TGTGCCGGCCGTACGGGGTTCCGGCAGGGTGGAAACACCATATATTTT.

This clonotype was seen a handful of times. The rearrangement uses TRBV6-5 and TRBJ1-2, with TRBD1 matching over 9 bases. V was clipped by 5 bases and J by 1 base; unmatched bases: 5. The CDR3 totals 15 residues. Germline values: CDR1 MNHEY, CDR2 SVGAGI. CDR3 region: CASSKGQGINYGYTF. CDR3 bases: TGTGCCAGCAGTAAGGGACAGGGAATTAACTATGGCTACACCTTC.

This clonotype was seen only a few times. The rearrangement uses TRBV19 and TRBJ2-4, with D possibly called TRBD1 or TRBD2 (5 bases each). Trimming cost V 5 bases and J 0 bases, with 23 bases left between them. Germline CDR1 reads LNHDA; CDR2 reads SQIVND (reference sequence). The CDR3 runs 19 residues. CDR3 sequence: CASSPRREGYGLAKNIQYF. The CDR3 nucleotides are TGTGCCAGTAGTCCTCGCCGCGAGGGGTACGGACTAGCCAAAAACATTCAGTACTTC.